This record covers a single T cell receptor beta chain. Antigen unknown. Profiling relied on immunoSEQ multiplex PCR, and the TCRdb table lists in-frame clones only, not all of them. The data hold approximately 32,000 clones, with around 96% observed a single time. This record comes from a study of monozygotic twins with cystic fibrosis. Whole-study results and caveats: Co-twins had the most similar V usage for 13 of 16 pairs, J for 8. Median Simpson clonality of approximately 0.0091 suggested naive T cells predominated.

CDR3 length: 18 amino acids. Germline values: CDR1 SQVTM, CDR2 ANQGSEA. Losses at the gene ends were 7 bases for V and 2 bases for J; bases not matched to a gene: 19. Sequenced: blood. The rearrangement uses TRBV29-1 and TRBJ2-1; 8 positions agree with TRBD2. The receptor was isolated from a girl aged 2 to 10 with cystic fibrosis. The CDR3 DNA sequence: TGCAGCGCCTCAAGGAAACCTCTGACTAGCGCGACCTACAATGAGCAGTTCTTC. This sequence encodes CSASRKPLTSATYNEQFF.